These 22 T cell receptor beta chains originate from one sample sequenced in a study of shared clonotypes between healthy human individuals. Produced via immunoSEQ multiplex PCR; TCRdb's table is partial and in-frame only. This table has some 2.3 million clones, 80% to 95% appearing once. The specimen sequenced was naive CD4+ T cells from PBMCs. The sample's subset: CD45RA+ positively selected. Receptors originate from a man aged 18 to 30 in good health. Some clones in this sample may be carry-over from other donors' samples.

This clone was counted once. This chain joins TRBV18 and TRBJ1-3; maybe TRBD1 (5 bases). The V and J ends lost 0 bases and 2 bases respectively, with 8 bases between them. The CDR3 spans 15 residues. The germline CDR1 and CDR2 sequences are KGHSH and LQKENI. The CDR3 bases are TGTGCCAGCTCACCACCCGCCAGGGCTGGAAACACCATATATTTT. Translated, it gives CASSPPARAGNTIYF.

This sequence joins TRBV28 and TRBJ1-3, with D unresolved. Per germline, CDR1 MDHEN and CDR2 SYDVKM. This CDR3 region has 12 residues. Trimming took 7 bases from V and 0 from J, leaving 4 bases between them. In DNA form, the CDR3 reads TGTGCCAGCAAGGACTCTGGAAACACCATATATTTT. Translated: CASKDSGNTIYF.

Concerning this clone itself: Other nucleotide sequences from this sample produce the same CDR3. This chain uses TRBV27 with TRBJ2-6; D is ambiguous. Trimming removed 3 bases from V and 2 bases from J, with 2 bases in between. This CDR3 is built from 13 residues. Germline loops: CDR1 MNHEY, CDR2 SMNVEV (reference sequence). The CDR3 reads CASSFPGANVLTF. For the CDR3, the DNA is TGTGCCAGCAGTTTCCCTGGGGCCAACGTCCTGACTTTC.

About this clone: Other DNA sequences in this specimen translate into the identical CDR3. The V and J genes are TRBV5-1 and TRBJ2-3; 13 positions match TRBD2. This CDR3 has 16 amino acids. Per the germline V gene, CDR1 is SGHRS and CDR2 is YFSETQ. With 3 bases clipped from V and 3 bases from J, the junction kept 4 bases outside the gene matches. The DNA for the CDR3 is TGCGCCAGCAGCTCCGGACTAGCGGGAGATACAGATACGCAGTATTTT. This gives the protein CASSSGLAGDTDTQYF.

The rearrangement links TRBV7-3 to TRBJ1-1; D gene ambiguous. The V and J ends lost 1 base and 0 bases respectively, with 12 bases between them. CDR1 is SGHTA and CDR2 is FQGTGA in the germline V gene. The CDR3 sequence is 16 residues long. The CDR3 loop reads CASSLSPGPMNTEAFF. In DNA form, the CDR3 reads TGTGCCAGCAGCTTAAGCCCCGGTCCTATGAACACTGAAGCTTTCTTT.

The chain uses TRBV5-4 and TRBJ1-3; D might be TRBD1 (6 bases). CDR1 SGHNT and CDR2 YYREEE come from the germline V gene (reference sequence). V was pared by 4 bases and J by 0 bases, with 14 bases between. The CDR3 has 16 residues. CDR3 coding DNA: TGTGCCAGCAGCGGTCGGGACACCCGCTCTGGAAACACCATATATTTT. Translating it yields CASSGRDTRSGNTIYF.

The genes are TRBV6-1 and TRBJ1-5; 7 nucleotides match TRBD1. The CDR3 has 15 amino acids. Per the germline V gene, CDR1 is MNHNS and CDR2 is SASEGT. Unmatched junction bases numbered 10, after V lost 6 bases and J lost 5 bases. CDR3 sequence (DNA): TGTGCCAGCAGCAACGACAGGGTCGGGGATCAGCCCCAGCATTTT. As protein: CASSNDRVGDQPQHF.

This clone has just a few counts. V usage is TRBV9 and J usage is TRBJ1-1, with 8 bases lining up with TRBD1. The CDR3 totals 12 residues. Germline assignment: CDR1 SGDLS and CDR2 YYNGEE. J was trimmed by 8 bases and V by 3 bases; bases with no gene match: 3. For the CDR3, the DNA is TGTGCCAGCAGCGGTCGGACAGGGGAAGCTTTCTTT. Translating gives CASSGRTGEAFF. Full variable domain (rest looked up from reference TRBV9 and TRBJ1-1): DSGVTQTPKHLITATGQRVTLRCSPRSGDLSVYWYQQSLDQGLQFLIQYYNGEERAKGNILERFSAQQFPDLHSELNLSSLELGDSALYFCASSGRTGEAFFGQGTRLTVV.

V usage is TRBV6-6 and J usage is TRBJ2-5, with 8 bases aligning to TRBD1. Germline V gives CDR1 MNHNY, CDR2 SVGAGI (reference sequence). The CDR3 is 15 residues long. The ends lost 4 bases at V and 2 bases at J; junction bases unmatched: 6. The CDR3 spells CASSSHGQGQETQYF. The DNA of the CDR3 is TGTGCCAGCAGTTCACACGGACAGGGTCAAGAGACCCAGTACTTC.

The chain joins TRBV9 to TRBJ1-5; D might be TRBD1 (5 bases). CDR1 is SGDLS, CDR2 YYNGEE, per germline. The CDR3 contains 17 residues. Trimming took 4 bases from V and 5 from J, leaving 22 bases between them. CDR3 sequence (DNA): TGTGCCAGCAGCCCCACGGGGGACCCCCATCGGGATCAGCCCCAGCATTTT. It is translated as CASSPTGDPHRDQPQHF.

With respect to this clone: The same CDR3 is also encoded by other DNA sequences in this sample. The chain carries TRBV6-5 and TRBJ2-7; possible D gene TRBD1, 6 bases. Germline CDR1 reads MNHEY; CDR2 reads SVGAGI. Trimming left V 4 bases short and J 1 base short, with 14 bases between. The length of the CDR3 is 15 residues. For the CDR3, the DNA is TGTGCCAGCAGTTCCGCGGACAGAATGTCCTACGAGCAGTACTTC. This translates into CASSSADRMSYEQYF.

This clone was recorded only once. CDR3 sequence (DNA): TGTGCCAGCAGCATTAGCGGGGATACCTACAATGAGCAGTTCTTC. This gives the protein CASSISGDTYNEQFF. The chain recombines TRBV9 with TRBJ2-1; 8 positions match TRBD2. Trimming took 4 bases from V and 2 from J; bases not matched to a gene: 5. This CDR3 region has 15 residues. The germline V gene encodes CDR1 SGDLS and CDR2 YYNGEE. The full variable domain, with the rest looked up from reference TRBV9 and TRBJ2-1, is DSGVTQTPKHLITATGQRVTLRCSPRSGDLSVYWYQQSLDQGLQFLIQYYNGEERAKGNILERFSAQQFPDLHSELNLSSLELGDSALYFCASSISGDTYNEQFFGPGTRLTVL.

J is TRBJ2-1 and V is TRBV2; TRBD2 aligns across 7 bases. The CDR3 covers 15 residues. The trim removed 8 bases at V and 2 bases at J, leaving 9 bases unmatched. The V gene's germline CDR1 is SNHLY and CDR2 FYNNEI. For the CDR3, the DNA is TGTGCCAGCCGCGCCGGGACTACCCCCTACAATGAGCAGTTCTTC. Its protein product is CASRAGTTPYNEQFF.

The chain carries TRBV28 and TRBJ2-7; either TRBD1 or TRBD2 may fit D (6 bases each). From germline, CDR1 is MDHEN and CDR2 SYDVKM. Trimming took 5 bases from V and 2 from J, leaving 19 bases between them. The CDR3 has 16 residues. CDR3 residues: CASSPHGGGGAYEQYF. In DNA, the CDR3 is TGTGCCAGCAGTCCCCACGGGGGCGGAGGGGCCTACGAGCAGTACTTC.

The CDR3 DNA follows: TGTGCCAGCAGTGCAGCGGGGGGAGGTTTGGAGACCCAGTACTTC. Its translation is CASSAAGGGLETQYF. This chain joins TRBV28 and TRBJ2-5, with 9 bases that match TRBD2. The trim removed 5 bases at V and 5 bases at J, leaving 9 bases unmatched. This CDR3 comprises 15 residues. Germline V lookup: CDR1 MDHEN, CDR2 SYDVKM.

The gene calls are TRBV5-6 and TRBJ2-3, with D maybe TRBD2 (5 bases). Germline CDR1 and CDR2: SGHDT and YYEEEE. Trimming took off 0 bases at V and 2 bases at J, with 16 bases between the two ends. The CDR3 sequence is 17 residues long. The CDR3, as DNA: TGTGCCAGCAGCTTGGGGGTTGGGAGCCGGACCACAGATACGCAGTATTTT. It codes for CASSLGVGSRTTDTQYF. The variable domain in full, completed from reference TRBV5-6 and TRBJ2-3, reads DAGVTQSPTHLIKTRGQQVTLRCSPKSGHDTVSWYQQALGQGPQFIFQYYEEEERQRGNFPDRFSGHQFPNYSSELNVNALLLGDSALYLCASSLGVGSRTTDTQYFGPGTRLTVL.

The chain uses TRBV6-1 and TRBJ2-7, with TRBD1 matching 7 bases. The CDR3 sequence is 15 residues long. Germline-derived CDR1 and CDR2 are MNHNS and SASEGT. V lost 6 bases, J lost 0 bases, and 8 bases stayed unmatched. The CDR3 bases are TGTGCCAGCAGAAGACAGGGTTCAAGCTCCTACGAGCAGTACTTC. This codes for CASRRQGSSSYEQYF.

The rearrangement joins TRBV7-9 to TRBJ2-4; D unresolved. Trimming shortened V by 1 base and J by 8 bases, and 15 bases separated the two germline ends. Germline CDR1 and CDR2: SEHNR and FQNEAQ (reference sequence). This CDR3 has 15 residues. The CDR3 bases are TGTGCCAGCAGCTTAGTTCAGGCCGGAAAGGACATTCAGTACTTC. As protein: CASSLVQAGKDIQYF.

The chain is built from TRBV11-2 and TRBJ2-3; D uncertain. The V end lost 4 bases, the J end lost 5 bases, and 10 bases lay between the germline ends. This CDR3 is 13 amino acids long. Germline CDR1 reads SGHAT; CDR2 reads FQNNGV. CDR3 coding DNA: TGTGCCAGCAGCTCTTCCTTGGGAGATACGCAGTATTTT. Protein sequence: CASSSSLGDTQYF.

J is TRBJ2-7 and V is TRBV6-5, with unresolved D. Germline loops: CDR1 MNHEY, CDR2 SVGAGI. This CDR3 contains 14 residues. Trimming stripped 5 bases from V and 5 bases from J, with 16 bases between. CDR3 residues: CASSNYLRHHEQYF. The CDR3 region has the DNA TGTGCCAGCAGTAACTATCTACGGCACCACGAGCAGTACTTC.

About this clone itself: Other DNA sequences of this sample code for an identical CDR3. The J gene is TRBJ1-1, the V gene TRBV9, with D maybe TRBD1 (6 bases). CDR1 and CDR2 from the germline V gene are SGDLS and YYNGEE. There are 13 residues in the CDR3. Deletions cut 0 bases from V and 8 bases from J, with 11 bases between. CDR3 DNA sequence: TGTGCCAGCAGCGTAGAGGGGGGCACGGAAGCTTTCTTT. This encodes CASSVEGGTEAFF.

This chain joins TRBV11-2 and TRBJ2-7; TRBD2 matches at 10 bases. This CDR3 has 13 amino acids. Germline V gene sequence: CDR1 SGHAT, CDR2 FQNNGV. V was clipped by 1 base and J by 12 bases; unmatched bases: 6. For the CDR3, the DNA is TGTGCCAGCAGCTTAGTCCTAGCGGGAGTTCGGTACTTC. It yields the protein CASSLVLAGVRYF.